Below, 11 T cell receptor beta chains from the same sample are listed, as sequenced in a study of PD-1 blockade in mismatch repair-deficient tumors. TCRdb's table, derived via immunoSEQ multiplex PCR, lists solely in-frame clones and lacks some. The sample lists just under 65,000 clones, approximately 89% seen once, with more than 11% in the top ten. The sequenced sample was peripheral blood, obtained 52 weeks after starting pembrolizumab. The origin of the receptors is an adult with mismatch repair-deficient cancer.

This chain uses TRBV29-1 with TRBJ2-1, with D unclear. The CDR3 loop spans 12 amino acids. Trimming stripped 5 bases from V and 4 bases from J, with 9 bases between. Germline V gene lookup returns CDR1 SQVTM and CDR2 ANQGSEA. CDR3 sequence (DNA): TGCAGCGTTTGGAATTCGTACAATGAGCAGTTCTTC. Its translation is CSVWNSYNEQFF.

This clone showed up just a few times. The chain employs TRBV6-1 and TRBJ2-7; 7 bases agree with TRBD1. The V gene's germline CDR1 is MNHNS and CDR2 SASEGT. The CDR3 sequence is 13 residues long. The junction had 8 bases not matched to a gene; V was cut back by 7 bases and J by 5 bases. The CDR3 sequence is CASKRQGDDEQYF. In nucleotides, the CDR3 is TGTGCCAGCAAACGACAGGGTGACGACGAGCAGTACTTC.

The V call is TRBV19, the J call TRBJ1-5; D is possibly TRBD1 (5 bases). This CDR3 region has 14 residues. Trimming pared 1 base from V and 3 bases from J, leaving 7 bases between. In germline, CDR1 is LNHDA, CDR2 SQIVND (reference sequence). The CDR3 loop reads CASSIGRANQPQHF. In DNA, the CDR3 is TGTGCCAGTAGTATAGGCAGGGCCAATCAGCCCCAGCATTTT.

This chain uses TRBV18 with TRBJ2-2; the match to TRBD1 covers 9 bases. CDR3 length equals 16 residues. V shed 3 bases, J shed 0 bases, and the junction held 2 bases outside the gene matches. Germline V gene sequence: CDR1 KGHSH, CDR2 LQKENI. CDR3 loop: CASSPDRGANTGELFF. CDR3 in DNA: TGTGCCAGCTCACCCGACAGGGGGGCGAACACCGGGGAGCTGTTTTTT.

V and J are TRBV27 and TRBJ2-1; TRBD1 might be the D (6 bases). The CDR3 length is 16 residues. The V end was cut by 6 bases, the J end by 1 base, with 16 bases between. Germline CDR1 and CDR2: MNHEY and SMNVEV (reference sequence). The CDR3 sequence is CASSPTTGLSYNEQFF. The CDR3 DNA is TGTGCCAGCAGCCCTACGACAGGCCTATCCTACAATGAGCAGTTCTTC.

CDR3 nucleotides: TGCGCCAGCAGCCAAGAAGGAATCGAGAGGAACAGGGGGGGTTACGAGCAGTACTTC. Translating gives CASSQEGIERNRGGYEQYF. The chain uses TRBV4-1 and TRBJ2-7; weak D call: TRBD1 (8 bases). This CDR3 is 19 amino acids long. The germline gives CDR1 MGHRA, CDR2 YSYEKL. Trimming removed 0 bases from V and 4 bases from J, with 25 bases in between.

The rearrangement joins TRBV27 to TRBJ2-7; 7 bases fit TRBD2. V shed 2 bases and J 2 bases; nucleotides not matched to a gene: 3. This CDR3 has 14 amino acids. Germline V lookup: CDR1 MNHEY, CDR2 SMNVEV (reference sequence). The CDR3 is CASSLAGVAYEQYF. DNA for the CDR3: TGTGCCAGCAGTTTAGCGGGAGTGGCCTACGAGCAGTACTTC.

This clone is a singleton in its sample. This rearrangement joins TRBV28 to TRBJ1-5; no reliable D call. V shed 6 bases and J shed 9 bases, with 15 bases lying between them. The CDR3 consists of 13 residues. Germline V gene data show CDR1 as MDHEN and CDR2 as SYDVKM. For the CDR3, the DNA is TGTGCCAGCAGGCCGACTGGACGGGCGCCCCAGCATTTT. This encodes CASRPTGRAPQHF.

Here the CDR3 DNA reads TGTGCCAGCAGTACAAGACAGGGACTCCACAATGAGCAGTTCTTC. Encoded protein: CASSTRQGLHNEQFF. The chain carries TRBV27 and TRBJ2-1; D possibly corresponds to TRBD1 (7 bases). Germline lookup yields CDR1 MNHEY and CDR2 SMNVEV (reference sequence). V was cut by 5 bases and J by 5 bases, with 16 bases left in between. The CDR3 consists of 15 residues.

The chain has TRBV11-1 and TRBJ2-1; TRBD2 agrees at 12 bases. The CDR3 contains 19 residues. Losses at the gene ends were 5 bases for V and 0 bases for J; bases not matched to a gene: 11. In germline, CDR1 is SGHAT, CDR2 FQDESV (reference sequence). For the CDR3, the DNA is TGTGCCAGCAGCCCATCGAACGGACTAGCGGGAAGCTCCTACAATGAGCAGTTCTTC. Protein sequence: CASSPSNGLAGSSYNEQFF.

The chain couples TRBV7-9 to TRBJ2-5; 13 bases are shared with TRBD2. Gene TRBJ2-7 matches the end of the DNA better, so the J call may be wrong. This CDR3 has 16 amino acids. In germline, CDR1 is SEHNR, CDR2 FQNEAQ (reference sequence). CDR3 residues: CASSHPGTSGTYEQYF. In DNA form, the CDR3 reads TGTGCCAGCAGCCATCCCGGGACTAGCGGGACCTACGAGCAGTACTTC.